This T cell receptor (beta chain) was observed in a study of T cells in women clearing cervical HPV infection. V was clipped by 3 bases and J by 1 base, with 7 bases between them. The CDR3 contains 13 residues. CDR1 and CDR2 (germline): DFQATT, SNEGSKA (reference sequence). The protocol was immunoSEQ multiplex PCR, while the TCRdb copy is restricted to in-frame clones and leaves out a portion. The sample is made up of more than 20,000 clones, and the top ten hold roughly 6.3% of it. Turning to this clone: The CDR3 goes on 3 residues after the read ends, and that part is filled in from the germline J gene.

The specimen sequenced was blood buffy coat. The sequence was collected from a woman between 18 and 70 years old with a cervical HPV16 infection that either progressed to CIN3+ or cleared (not recorded which). The V call is TRBV20-1, the J call TRBJ2-4; D not certain. The CDR3 DNA, read in part, is TGCAGTGCTAGGCACAGCGCCAAAAACATT. Its protein product is CSARHSAKNI. The full CDR3 reads CSARHSAKNIQYF.